These T cell receptor beta chains were read from a single sample in a study of blood T cell repertoires in COVID-19. This table comes from immunoSEQ multiplex PCR, and its TCRdb copy is limited to in-frame clones, with some not included. The repertoire consists of 400,000 to 450,000 clones, with 85% to 90% occurring once and the leading ten covering roughly 1.1%. The source material was PBMCs or T cells enriched from blood (not recorded which). The receptors stem from a young man who had recovered from COVID-19. The CDR3 runs from the conserved cysteine through the conserved F or W. A D gene is named only where the DNA matches it firmly. Clone size appears in some rows only: once, few, many, or a class for an expanded clone.

CDR3 DNA: TGTGCCAGCAGCCCGGGGGGTTCCTACGAGCAGTACTTC
CDR3 protein: CASSPGGSYEQYF
D gene: TRBD2
J gene: TRBJ2-7
V gene: TRBV7-9
clone size: NA

CDR3 DNA: TGTGCCAGCTCACAGGACAGGGCGGAGACCCAGTACTTC
CDR3 protein: CASSQDRAETQYF
D gene: TRBD1
J gene: TRBJ2-5
V gene: TRBV18
clone size: NA

CDR3 DNA: TGTGCCAGTAGCTATAAAGCTTCGGACACTGAAGCTTTCTTT
CDR3 protein: CASSYKASDTEAFF
D gene: NA
J gene: TRBJ1-1
V gene: TRBV19
clone size: NA

CDR3 DNA: TGTGCCAGCAGCCACACCCTAGGACAGGATAACAACACCATATATTTT
CDR3 protein: CASSHTLGQDNNTIYF
D gene: TRBD1
J gene: TRBJ1-3
V gene: TRBV3-1/TRBV3-2
clone size: NA

CDR3 DNA: TGTGCCAGCAGCCCCGACGGGGGGGGATACAATGAGCAGTTCTTC
CDR3 protein: CASSPDGGGYNEQFF
D gene: TRBD2
J gene: TRBJ2-1
V gene: TRBV7-2
clone size: NA

CDR3 DNA: TGTGCCAGCAGCCAAGGGCCTAGCGGCTCCTACGAGCAGTACTTC
CDR3 protein: CASSQGPSGSYEQYF
D gene: TRBD2
J gene: TRBJ2-7
V gene: TRBV3-1/TRBV3-2
clone size: NA

CDR3 DNA: TGTGCCAGCAGCAAAGGTCGGGGGACTGAAGCTTTCTTT
CDR3 protein: CASSKGRGTEAFF
D gene: NA
J gene: TRBJ1-1
V gene: TRBV7-8
clone size: NA

CDR3 DNA: TGCAGCGGGTTCTGGACAGGGCAAAGGACTTTCTTT
CDR3 protein: CSGFWTGQRTFF
D gene: TRBD1
J gene: TRBJ1-1
V gene: TRBV29-1
clone size: few

CDR3 DNA: TGTGCCAGCAGCCTAGGGGCCTACTACGAGCAGTACTTC
CDR3 protein: CASSLGAYYEQYF
D gene: NA
J gene: TRBJ2-7
V gene: TRBV11-3
clone size: NA

CDR3 DNA: TGTGCCAGCAGCTCGAACACGTACCAAGAGACCCAGTACTTC
CDR3 protein: CASSSNTYQETQYF
D gene: NA
J gene: TRBJ2-5
V gene: TRBV11-2
clone size: NA

CDR3 DNA: TGTGCCAGCAGTAGCGGGACGAAGCCCTACGAGCAGTACTTC
CDR3 protein: CASSSGTKPYEQYF
D gene: TRBD2
J gene: TRBJ2-7
V gene: TRBV28
clone size: NA

CDR3 DNA: TGTGCCAGCAGCTTCCGAGCGGGAGGGCCTAACGAGCAGTACTTC
CDR3 protein: CASSFRAGGPNEQYF
D gene: TRBD2
J gene: TRBJ2-7
V gene: TRBV5-6
clone size: NA

CDR3 DNA: TGTGCCAGCAGTTCCCCTCCCCCGGCAGGGATCTCCTACGAGCAGTACTTC
CDR3 protein: CASSSPPPAGISYEQYF
D gene: NA
J gene: TRBJ2-7
V gene: TRBV27
clone size: NA

CDR3 DNA: TGTGCCAGCAGTGGTCAGGCAACTAACTATGGCTACACCTTC
CDR3 protein: CASSGQATNYGYTF
D gene: NA
J gene: TRBJ1-2
V gene: TRBV2
clone size: NA

CDR3 DNA: TGTGCCAGCAGCTCTTCCGGGACACCCTACGAGCAGTACTTC
CDR3 protein: CASSSSGTPYEQYF
D gene: NA
J gene: TRBJ2-7
V gene: TRBV5-6
clone size: NA

CDR3 DNA: TGCAGTGCTAGTGCGGAAAACATTCAGTACTTC
CDR3 protein: CSASAENIQYF
D gene: NA
J gene: TRBJ2-4
V gene: TRBV20-1
clone size: NA

CDR3 DNA: TGCGCCAGCAGCCAAGATCATAAGCAAGTCTACGAGCAGTACTTC
CDR3 protein: CASSQDHKQVYEQYF
D gene: NA
J gene: TRBJ2-7
V gene: TRBV4-1
clone size: NA

CDR3 DNA: TGCGCCAGCAGCTTGGCCCCATTAGCGGCCACCAGAGATGAGCAGTTCTTC
CDR3 protein: CASSLAPLAATRDEQFF
D gene: NA
J gene: TRBJ2-1
V gene: TRBV5-1
clone size: NA

CDR3 DNA: TGTGCCAGCCGGTCTATGGGCCAGGGCTGGGTAGGCTACACCTTC
CDR3 protein: CASRSMGQGWVGYTF
D gene: NA
J gene: TRBJ1-2
V gene: TRBV28
clone size: NA

CDR3 DNA: TGTGCCAGCAGTTCCTTCACATCCGACAGGAGCTATGGCTACACCTTC
CDR3 protein: CASSSFTSDRSYGYTF
D gene: NA
J gene: TRBJ1-2
V gene: TRBV28
clone size: few

CDR3 DNA: TGTGCCTGGAATGGGGACTCGGGCCCCTACGAGCAGTACTTC
CDR3 protein: CAWNGDSGPYEQYF
D gene: NA
J gene: TRBJ2-7
V gene: TRBV30
clone size: once

CDR3 DNA: TGCGCCAGCAGTCAGGGCCCCGTCGGCAATCAGCCCCAGCATTTT
CDR3 protein: CASSQGPVGNQPQHF
D gene: NA
J gene: TRBJ1-5
V gene: TRBV10-2
clone size: NA

CDR3 DNA: TGCAGCGTTGATCCCCCAGGGTTGGGGACTGAAGCTTTCTTT
CDR3 protein: CSVDPPGLGTEAFF
D gene: NA
J gene: TRBJ1-1
V gene: TRBV29-1
clone size: once

CDR3 DNA: TGCGCCAGCAGCTTGGAGGGACTAGCGGGAGCCGAGCAGTACTTC
CDR3 protein: CASSLEGLAGAEQYF
D gene: TRBD2
J gene: TRBJ2-7
V gene: TRBV5-1
clone size: NA

CDR3 DNA: TGCACCAGCAGCCAAGAAAAAGGGACGGGAGTGGTTAGTCCGCTTTGGTACAATGAGCAGTTCTTC
CDR3 protein: CTSSQEKGTGVVSPLWYNEQFF
D gene: NA
J gene: TRBJ2-1
V gene: TRBV1
clone size: NA

CDR3 DNA: TGTGCCAGTAGTATACCCGGAGGGAGACTGTTTTTT
CDR3 protein: CASSIPGGRLFF
D gene: NA
J gene: TRBJ1-4
V gene: TRBV19
clone size: NA

CDR3 DNA: TGTGCCAGTCGGGCTAGCGGGATTAGAATGACGCAGTATTTT
CDR3 protein: CASRASGIRMTQYF
D gene: TRBD2
J gene: TRBJ2-3
V gene: TRBV19
clone size: NA

CDR3 DNA: TGTGCTAGTGGTTTGGTGGCAGGGGGGAGCGAGACCCAGTACTTC
CDR3 protein: CASGLVAGGSETQYF
D gene: NA
J gene: TRBJ2-5
V gene: TRBV12-5
clone size: NA

CDR3 DNA: TGTGCCTGGAGTGTAGAAACCACTGGCTATGGCTACACCTTC
CDR3 protein: CAWSVETTGYGYTF
D gene: NA
J gene: TRBJ1-2
V gene: TRBV30
clone size: NA

CDR3 DNA: TGTGCCAGCAGCTCCTCGGGACTAGCGGGAGGCACCGGGGAGCTGTTTTTT
CDR3 protein: CASSSSGLAGGTGELFF
D gene: TRBD2
J gene: TRBJ2-2
V gene: TRBV7-2
clone size: NA

CDR3 DNA: TGTGCCAGCAGTTTACTCTTCCGGTTAGGGGGCGTCACTGAAGCTTTCTTT
CDR3 protein: CASSLLFRLGGVTEAFF
D gene: TRBD1
J gene: TRBJ1-1
V gene: TRBV28
clone size: NA

CDR3 DNA: TGTGCCAGCAGTTTAAACGGGGGTAATGAGCAGTTCTTC
CDR3 protein: CASSLNGGNEQFF
D gene: NA
J gene: TRBJ2-1
V gene: TRBV28
clone size: NA

CDR3 DNA: TGTGCCAGCAGCTCCGGACTAGCGGGAGTAACTCACACCGGGGAGCTGTTTTTT
CDR3 protein: CASSSGLAGVTHTGELFF
D gene: TRBD2
J gene: TRBJ2-2
V gene: TRBV7-9
clone size: NA

CDR3 DNA: TGTGCCTGGGCGGGAGGGGTCAATGAGCAGTTCTTC
CDR3 protein: CAWAGGVNEQFF
D gene: TRBD2
J gene: TRBJ2-1
V gene: TRBV30
clone size: NA

CDR3 DNA: TGTGCCAGCAGTTCCCAGCGGGAGAGGAAGTTCTTC
CDR3 protein: CASSSQRERKFF
D gene: TRBD2
J gene: TRBJ2-1
V gene: TRBV28
clone size: NA

CDR3 DNA: TGTGCCAGCAGTCCTATTCGGACAGGGCCTTTACACGAGCAGTACTTC
CDR3 protein: CASSPIRTGPLHEQYF
D gene: TRBD1
J gene: TRBJ2-7
V gene: TRBV27
clone size: few

CDR3 DNA: TGTGCCAGCAGTTTCAGGGGCTATGGCTACACCTTC
CDR3 protein: CASSFRGYGYTF
D gene: NA
J gene: TRBJ1-2
V gene: TRBV27
clone size: NA

CDR3 DNA: TGTGCCAGCACCGGGACTAGCGCGGAGACCCAGTACTTC
CDR3 protein: CASTGTSAETQYF
D gene: TRBD2
J gene: TRBJ2-5
V gene: TRBV11-2
clone size: few

CDR3 DNA: TGTGCCAGCAGTCCCTCCGGAGCGGGAGGACCCGAGCAGTACTTC
CDR3 protein: CASSPSGAGGPEQYF
D gene: TRBD2
J gene: TRBJ2-7
V gene: TRBV6-5
clone size: NA

CDR3 DNA: TGTGCCAGCAGCCTGGACCCTTCGACTAGCGGGAGTGTAACCGGGGAGCTGTTTTTT
CDR3 protein: CASSLDPSTSGSVTGELFF
D gene: TRBD2
J gene: TRBJ2-2
V gene: TRBV13
clone size: NA

CDR3 DNA: TGTGCCAGCAGTTTATACAGTACCCCTTATTCAGATACGCAGTATTTT
CDR3 protein: CASSLYSTPYSDTQYF
D gene: NA
J gene: TRBJ2-3
V gene: TRBV28
clone size: NA

CDR3 DNA: TGTGCCAGCAGTCTTCCGGGAGTCGGGTACGATAACGAGCAGTACTTC
CDR3 protein: CASSLPGVGYDNEQYF
D gene: NA
J gene: TRBJ2-7
V gene: TRBV28
clone size: NA

CDR3 DNA: TGTGCCAGCAGCTTACTCACAGGGAGAGGACGGAACTATAATTCACCCCTCCACTTT
CDR3 protein: CASSLLTGRGRNYNSPLHF
D gene: NA
J gene: TRBJ1-6
V gene: TRBV7-9
clone size: NA

CDR3 DNA: TGTGCCAGCATCAAAAGGAGTCGAAACACCATATATTTT
CDR3 protein: CASIKRSRNTIYF
D gene: NA
J gene: TRBJ1-3
V gene: TRBV28
clone size: NA

CDR3 DNA: TGTGCCAGCAGTGTAGATTGGAGTACTAATGAAAAACTGTTTTTT
CDR3 protein: CASSVDWSTNEKLFF
D gene: NA
J gene: TRBJ1-4
V gene: TRBV27
clone size: NA

CDR3 DNA: TGCGCCAGCAGCTTGGCCACTGGGGGAGGCGAAGGCTACACCTTC
CDR3 protein: CASSLATGGGEGYTF
D gene: NA
J gene: TRBJ1-2
V gene: TRBV5-1
clone size: NA

CDR3 DNA: TGCGCCAGCAGCGGGGGACAGGGGAGAGCTAACTATGGCTACACCTTC
CDR3 protein: CASSGGQGRANYGYTF
D gene: TRBD1
J gene: TRBJ1-2
V gene: TRBV10-2
clone size: few

CDR3 DNA: TGTGCCAGCAGTTCGGAGCGGGAGGCTGGATTTATCGGCAAAAACATTCAGTACTTC
CDR3 protein: CASSSEREAGFIGKNIQYF
D gene: TRBD2
J gene: TRBJ2-4
V gene: TRBV28
clone size: NA

CDR3 DNA: TGTGCCAGCAGCCCACAGGGGCAGGGAAACATTCAGTACTTC
CDR3 protein: CASSPQGQGNIQYF
D gene: TRBD1
J gene: TRBJ2-4
V gene: TRBV6-5
clone size: NA

CDR3 DNA: TGCGCCAGCAGCACCGGGACAGTCACCTACGAGCAGTACTTC
CDR3 protein: CASSTGTVTYEQYF
D gene: TRBD1
J gene: TRBJ2-7
V gene: TRBV5-1
clone size: NA

CDR3 DNA: TGTGCCAGCAGCCCAGGGGGACCTGGAAACACCATATATTTT
CDR3 protein: CASSPGGPGNTIYF
D gene: TRBD1
J gene: TRBJ1-3
V gene: TRBV7-3
clone size: NA